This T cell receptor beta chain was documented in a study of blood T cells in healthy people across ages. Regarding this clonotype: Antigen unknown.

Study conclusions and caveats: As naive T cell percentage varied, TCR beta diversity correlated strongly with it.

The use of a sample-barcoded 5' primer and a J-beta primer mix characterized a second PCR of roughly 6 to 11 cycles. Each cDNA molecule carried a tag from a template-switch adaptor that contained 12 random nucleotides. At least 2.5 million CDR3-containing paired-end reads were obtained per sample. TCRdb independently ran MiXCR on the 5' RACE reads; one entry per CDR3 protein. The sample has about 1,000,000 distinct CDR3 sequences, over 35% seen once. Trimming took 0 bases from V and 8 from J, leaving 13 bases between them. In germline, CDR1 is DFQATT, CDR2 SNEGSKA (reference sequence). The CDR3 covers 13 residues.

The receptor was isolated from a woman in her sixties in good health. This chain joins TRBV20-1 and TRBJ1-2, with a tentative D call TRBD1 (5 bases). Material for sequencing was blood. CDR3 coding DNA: TGCAGTGCTAGAGATCAAGAGGGGAAGGGCTACACCTTC. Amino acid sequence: CSARDQEGKGYTF.